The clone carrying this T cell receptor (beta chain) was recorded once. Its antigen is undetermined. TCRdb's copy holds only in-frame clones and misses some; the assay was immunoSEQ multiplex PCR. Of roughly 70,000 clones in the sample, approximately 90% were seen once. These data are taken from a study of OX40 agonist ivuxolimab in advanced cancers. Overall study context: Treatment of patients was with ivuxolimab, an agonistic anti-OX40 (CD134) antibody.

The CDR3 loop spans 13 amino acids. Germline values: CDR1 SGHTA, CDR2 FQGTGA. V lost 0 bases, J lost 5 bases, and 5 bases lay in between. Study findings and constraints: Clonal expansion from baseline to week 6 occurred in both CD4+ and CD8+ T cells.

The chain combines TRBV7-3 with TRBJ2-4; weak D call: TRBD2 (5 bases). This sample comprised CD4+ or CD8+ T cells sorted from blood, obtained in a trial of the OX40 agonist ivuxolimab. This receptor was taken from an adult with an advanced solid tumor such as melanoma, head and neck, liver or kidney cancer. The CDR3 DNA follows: TGTGCCAGCAGCTTAACCGGGGAAAACATTCAGTACTTC. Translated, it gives CASSLTGENIQYF.